The source of this T cell receptor beta chain is a study of monozygotic twins with inflammatory bowel disease. The length of the CDR3 is 15 residues. Per the germline V gene, CDR1 is SGHRS and CDR2 is YFSETQ. As regards this clonotype: Its antigen is not known.

TCRdb reprocessed the 5' RACE reads and reports one entry per CDR3 protein, with no DNA. This sample contains approximately 400,000 distinct CDR3 sequences. General study results and limits: Among twins, concordant and discordant pairs did not differ in repertoire similarity, possibly from limited power.

The sequence was obtained from a human donor with ulcerative colitis or Crohn's disease, or a healthy co-twin of an affected twin (not recorded which). The chain uses TRBV5-1 and TRBJ1-5; lacking DNA, the TRBD1 call made by TCRdb goes unchecked. Sequencing was done on a sample of blood. The CDR3 here is CASSLGQGVNQPQHF.